This TCR beta chain was obtained from a study of vaccination effects on CD4 cells after COVID-19. Across the whole study: Antigen-specific CD4+ T cells were expanded with viral peptide pools in the ViraFEST assay before sequencing. It was with around 9.9 IU/ml IL-2 and about 10 ug/ml peptides that more than 1.5 million PBMC per well were cultured. Sampling occurred 16 days and one week pre-vaccination in a couple of convalescent patients.

Germline V gives CDR1 SGHNT, CDR2 YYREEE (reference sequence). The CDR3 loop spans 15 amino acids. The V gene lost 3 bases and the J gene lost 2 bases, with 15 bases spanning the gap. Measured with immunoSEQ multiplex PCR; TCRdb has only the in-frame clones, and not every one. The data contain approximately 60,000 clones, just over 70% of them singletons. Details on this clone: Its antigen is still unknown.

Isolating CD4+ T cells followed 9 to 10 days of culture. Each culture had half its medium swapped for IL-2 medium on days 3 and 7. The chain uses TRBV5-4 and TRBJ2-7; weak D call: TRBD1 (5 bases). The sample in question was CD4+ T cells from PBMCs cultured without peptide, obtained before COVID-19 vaccination. The clonotype comes from a human donor who had a prior SARS-CoV-2 infection. CDR3 loop: CASSYDSLSPYEQYF. CDR3 DNA sequence: TGTGCCAGCAGCTACGACAGCCTTTCCCCCTACGAGCAGTACTTC. Complete variable domain (other parts from reference TRBV5-4 and TRBJ2-7): ETGVTQSPTHLIKTRGQQVTLRCSSQSGHNTVSWYQQALGQGPQFIFQYYREEENGRGNFPPRFSGLQFPNYSSELNVNALELDDSALYLCASSYDSLSPYEQYFGPGTRLTVT.